The entry below describes one T cell receptor beta chain. Antigen: not known. The sample originates from a study of cytomegalovirus exposure and HLA in healthy donors. PCR involved 60 Vbeta and 13 Jbeta primers. Using immunoSEQ multiplex PCR, the repertoire was profiled, and TCRdb retains in-frame clones only, with some absent. Among 250,000 or so clones listed, 81% were seen once. Broader study findings: Fewer N-insertions (relative to the roughly 630-donor mean) were reportedly seen in an Asian-associated ancestry cluster in a later analysis.

CDR1 MNHEY and CDR2 SMNVEV come from the germline V gene (reference sequence). The CDR3 contains 16 residues. The V gene end was trimmed by 1 base and the J gene end by 2 bases; junction bases not matched to a gene: 8. V is TRBV27 and J is TRBJ2-7; 7 bases agree with TRBD2. The sequence was collected from a woman in her sixties or seventies in good health and CMV-seropositive. The sequenced material came from PBMCs. The CDR3 sequence: CASSLYTTSFAYEQYF. CDR3 bases: TGTGCCAGCAGTTTATATACGACTAGCTTCGCCTACGAGCAGTACTTC.